This T cell receptor beta chain comes out of a study of Graves' ophthalmopathy and Graves' hyperthyroidism. Study in general: Absence of ophthalmopathy within 18 months of follow-up defined stable hyperthyroidism.

From RNA, the CDR3 regions of TCR beta chains were amplified and sequenced. HTBI primers primed a first-round RT-PCR, and a second-round multiplex PCR followed. TCRdb reanalysed the multiplex PCR reads using MiXCR and keeps one entry per CDR3 protein. This table holds approximately 1.2 million distinct CDR3 sequences, approximately 35% found once. A remark on this clonotype: Its antigen remains unknown.

Germline V CDR1 and CDR2: SEHNR, FQNEAQ (reference sequence). V was shortened by 5 bases and J by 7 bases, with 27 bases between the two germline ends. This CDR3 has 17 residues. Notes on the study in general: For predicting ophthalmopathy progression, the model had more than 60% sensitivity and approximately 72% specificity.

Included hyperthyroidism patients were aged 18 to 65 and newly diagnosed (under 2 months' duration). Clinical symptoms, serum thyroxine, TRAb, thyroid ultrasound and orbital computed tomography formed the basis of diagnosis. The sequenced sample was peripheral blood or thyroid tissue (not recorded which). This chain joins TRBV7-9 and TRBJ2-7; either TRBD1 or TRBD2 may supply D (9 bases each). The TCR was taken from an adult man with Graves' hyperthyroidism. The CDR3 protein is CASSPGQGASGIGEQYF. The CDR3, as DNA: TGTGCCAGCAGCCCGGGACAGGGAGCTAGCGGGATTGGTGAGCAGTACTTC.